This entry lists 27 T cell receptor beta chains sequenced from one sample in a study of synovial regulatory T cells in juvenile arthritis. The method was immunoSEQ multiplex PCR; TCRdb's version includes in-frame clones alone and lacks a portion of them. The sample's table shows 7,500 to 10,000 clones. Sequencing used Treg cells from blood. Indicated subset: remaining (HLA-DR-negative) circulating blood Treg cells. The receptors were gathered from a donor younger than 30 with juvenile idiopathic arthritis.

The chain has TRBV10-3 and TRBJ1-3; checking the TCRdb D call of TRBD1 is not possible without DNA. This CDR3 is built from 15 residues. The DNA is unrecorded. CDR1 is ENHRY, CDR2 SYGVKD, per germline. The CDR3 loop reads CAISELQGAGNTIYF.

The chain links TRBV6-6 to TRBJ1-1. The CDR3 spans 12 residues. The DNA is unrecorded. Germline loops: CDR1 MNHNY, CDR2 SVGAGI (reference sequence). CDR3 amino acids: CASRLGGTEAFF.

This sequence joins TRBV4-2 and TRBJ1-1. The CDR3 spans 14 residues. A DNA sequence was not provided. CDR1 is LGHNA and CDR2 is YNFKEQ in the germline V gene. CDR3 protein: CASSRRGMNTEAFF.

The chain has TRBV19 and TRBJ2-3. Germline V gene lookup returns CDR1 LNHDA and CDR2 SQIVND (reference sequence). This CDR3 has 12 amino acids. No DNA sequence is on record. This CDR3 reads CASRASTDTQYF.

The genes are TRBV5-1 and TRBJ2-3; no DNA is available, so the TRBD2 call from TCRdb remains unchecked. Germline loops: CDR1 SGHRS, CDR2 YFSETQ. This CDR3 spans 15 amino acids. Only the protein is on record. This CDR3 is CASSYSGYNTDTQYF.

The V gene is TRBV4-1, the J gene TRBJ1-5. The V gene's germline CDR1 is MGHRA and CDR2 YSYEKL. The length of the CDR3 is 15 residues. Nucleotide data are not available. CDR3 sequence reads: CASSQELSINQPQHF.

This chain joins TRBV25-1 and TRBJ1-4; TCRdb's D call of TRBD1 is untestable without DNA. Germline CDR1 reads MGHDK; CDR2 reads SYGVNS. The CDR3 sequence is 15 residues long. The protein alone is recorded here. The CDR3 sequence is CASSVTGPTNEKLFF.

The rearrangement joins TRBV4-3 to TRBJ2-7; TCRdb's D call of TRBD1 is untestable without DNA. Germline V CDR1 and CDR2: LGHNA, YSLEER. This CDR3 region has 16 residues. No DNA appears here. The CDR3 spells CASSQDQGTPSYEQYF.

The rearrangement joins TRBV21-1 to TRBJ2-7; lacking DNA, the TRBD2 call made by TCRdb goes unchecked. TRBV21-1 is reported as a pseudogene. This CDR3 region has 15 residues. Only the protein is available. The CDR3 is CASSKGLAGVYEQYF.

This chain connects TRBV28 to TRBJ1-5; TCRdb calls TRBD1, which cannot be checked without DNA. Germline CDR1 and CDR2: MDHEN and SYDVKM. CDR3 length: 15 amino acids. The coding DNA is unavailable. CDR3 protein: CASSIPGGPNQPQHF.

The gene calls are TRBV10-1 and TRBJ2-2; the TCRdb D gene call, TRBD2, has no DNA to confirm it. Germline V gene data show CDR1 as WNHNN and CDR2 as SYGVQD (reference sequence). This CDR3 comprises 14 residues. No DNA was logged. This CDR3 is CASSESRRPGELFF.

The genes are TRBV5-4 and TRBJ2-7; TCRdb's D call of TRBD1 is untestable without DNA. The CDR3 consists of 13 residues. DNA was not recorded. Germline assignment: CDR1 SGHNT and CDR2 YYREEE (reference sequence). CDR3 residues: CASKRQGPYEQYF. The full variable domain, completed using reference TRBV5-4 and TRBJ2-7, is ETGVTQSPTHLIKTRGQQVTLRCSSQSGHNTVSWYQQALGQGPQFIFQYYREEENGRGNFPPRFSGLQFPNYSSELNVNALELDDSALYLCASKRQGPYEQYFGPGTRLTVT.

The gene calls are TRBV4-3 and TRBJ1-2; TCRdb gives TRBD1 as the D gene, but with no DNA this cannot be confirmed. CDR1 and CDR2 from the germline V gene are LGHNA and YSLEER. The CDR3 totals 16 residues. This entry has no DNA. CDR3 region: CASSQDERQANYGYTF.

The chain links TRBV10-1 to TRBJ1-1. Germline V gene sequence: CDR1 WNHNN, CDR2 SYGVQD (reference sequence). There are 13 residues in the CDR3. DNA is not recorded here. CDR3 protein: CASSHTLNTEAFF.

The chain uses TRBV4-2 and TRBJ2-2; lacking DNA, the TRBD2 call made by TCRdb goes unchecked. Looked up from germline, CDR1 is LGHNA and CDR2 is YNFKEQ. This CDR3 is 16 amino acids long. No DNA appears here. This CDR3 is CASSQARGMNTGELFF.

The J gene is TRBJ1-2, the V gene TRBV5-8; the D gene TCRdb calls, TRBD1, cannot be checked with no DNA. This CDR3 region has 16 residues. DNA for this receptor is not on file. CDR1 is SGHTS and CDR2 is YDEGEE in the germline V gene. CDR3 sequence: CASSSLGGQGMYGYTF. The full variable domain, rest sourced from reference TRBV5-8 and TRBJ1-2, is EAGVTQSPTHLIKTRGQQATLRCSPISGHTSVYWYQQALGLGLQFLLWYDEGEERNRGNFPPRFSGRQFPNYSSELNVNALELEDSALYLCASSSLGGQGMYGYTFGSGTRLTVV.

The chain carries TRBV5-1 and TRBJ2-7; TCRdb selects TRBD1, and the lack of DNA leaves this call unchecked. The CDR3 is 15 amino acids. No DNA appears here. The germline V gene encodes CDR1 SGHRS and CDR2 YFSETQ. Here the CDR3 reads CASSLEAGIYHEQYF.

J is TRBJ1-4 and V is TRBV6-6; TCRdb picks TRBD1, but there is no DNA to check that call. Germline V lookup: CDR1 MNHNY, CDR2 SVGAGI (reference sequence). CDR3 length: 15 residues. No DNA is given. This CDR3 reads CASSYWTGANEKLFF.

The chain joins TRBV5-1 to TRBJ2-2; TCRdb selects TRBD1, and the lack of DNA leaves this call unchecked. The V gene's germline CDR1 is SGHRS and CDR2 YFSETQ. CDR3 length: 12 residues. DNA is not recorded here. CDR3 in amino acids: CASSKQTGELFF.

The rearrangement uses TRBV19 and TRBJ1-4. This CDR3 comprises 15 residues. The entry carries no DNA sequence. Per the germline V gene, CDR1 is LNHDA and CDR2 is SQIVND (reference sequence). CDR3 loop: CASTSPGLSSEKLFF.

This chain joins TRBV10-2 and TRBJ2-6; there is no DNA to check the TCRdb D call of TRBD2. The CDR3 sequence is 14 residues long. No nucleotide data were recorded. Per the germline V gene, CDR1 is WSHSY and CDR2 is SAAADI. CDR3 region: CARRDASGANVLTF.

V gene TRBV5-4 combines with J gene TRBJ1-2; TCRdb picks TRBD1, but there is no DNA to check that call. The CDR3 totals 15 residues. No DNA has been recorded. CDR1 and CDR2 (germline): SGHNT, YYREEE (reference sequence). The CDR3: CASSLAGTVAYGYTF.

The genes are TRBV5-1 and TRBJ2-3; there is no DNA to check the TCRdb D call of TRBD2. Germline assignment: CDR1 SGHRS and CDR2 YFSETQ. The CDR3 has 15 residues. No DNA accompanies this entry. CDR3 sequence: CASSLSGVHTDTQYF.

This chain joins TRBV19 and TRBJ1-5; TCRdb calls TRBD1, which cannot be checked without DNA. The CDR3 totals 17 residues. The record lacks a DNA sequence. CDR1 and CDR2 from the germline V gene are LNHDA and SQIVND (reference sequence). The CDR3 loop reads CASTGQGSFIGNQPQHF.

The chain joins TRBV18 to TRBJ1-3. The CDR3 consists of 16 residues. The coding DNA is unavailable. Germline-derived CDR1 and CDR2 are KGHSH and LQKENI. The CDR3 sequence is CASSPQEGVAGNTIYF.

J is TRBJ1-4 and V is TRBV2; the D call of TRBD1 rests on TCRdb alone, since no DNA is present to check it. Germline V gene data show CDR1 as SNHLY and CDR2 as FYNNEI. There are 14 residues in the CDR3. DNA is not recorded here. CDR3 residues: CASRAGVANEKLFF.

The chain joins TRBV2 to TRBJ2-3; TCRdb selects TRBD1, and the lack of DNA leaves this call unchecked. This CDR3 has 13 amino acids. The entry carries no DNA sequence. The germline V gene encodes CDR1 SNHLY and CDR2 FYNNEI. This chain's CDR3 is CASSPDRDHTQYF.